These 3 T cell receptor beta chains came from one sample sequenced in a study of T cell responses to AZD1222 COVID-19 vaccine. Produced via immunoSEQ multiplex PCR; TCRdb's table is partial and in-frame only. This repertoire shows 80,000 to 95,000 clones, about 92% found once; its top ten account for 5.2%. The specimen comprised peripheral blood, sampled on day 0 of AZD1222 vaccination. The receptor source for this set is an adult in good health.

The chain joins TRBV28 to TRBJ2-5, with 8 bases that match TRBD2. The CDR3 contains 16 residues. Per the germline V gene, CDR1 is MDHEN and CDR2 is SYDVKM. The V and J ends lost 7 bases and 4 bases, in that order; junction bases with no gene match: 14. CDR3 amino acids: CASTTPGGPKSETQYF. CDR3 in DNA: TGTGCCAGCACCACTCCGGGAGGGCCAAAGTCAGAGACCCAGTACTTC.

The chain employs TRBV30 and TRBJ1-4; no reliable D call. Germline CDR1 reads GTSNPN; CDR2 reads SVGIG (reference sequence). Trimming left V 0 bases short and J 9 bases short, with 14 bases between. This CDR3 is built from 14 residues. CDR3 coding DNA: TGTGCCTGGAGTGTTCCCGCGGATGGGAAAAAACTGTTTTTT. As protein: CAWSVPADGKKLFF.

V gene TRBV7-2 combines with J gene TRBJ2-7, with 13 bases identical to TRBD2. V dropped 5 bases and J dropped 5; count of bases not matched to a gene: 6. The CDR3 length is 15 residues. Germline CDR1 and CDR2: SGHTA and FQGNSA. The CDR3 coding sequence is TGTGCCAGCAGCGTAACTAGCGGGAGGGAAGACGAGCAGTACTTC. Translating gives CASSVTSGREDEQYF.